This entry lists 5 T cell receptor beta chains sequenced from one sample in a study of blood T cell repertoires in COVID-19. Produced via immunoSEQ multiplex PCR; TCRdb's table is partial and in-frame only. This sample has around 230,000 clones, with approximately 84% found just once. Source material: PBMCs or T cells enriched from blood (not recorded which). The receptor source for this set is a woman aged 40 to 50 with acute COVID-19.

The rearrangement joins TRBV7-9 to TRBJ2-2, with a weak D call TRBD1 (5 bases). CDR1 is SEHNR, CDR2 FQNEAQ, per germline (reference sequence). CDR3 size: 14 residues. V lost 5 bases, J lost 4 bases, and 11 bases lay in between. The CDR3 DNA is TGTGCCAGCAGCCCCTCAGGGCGCACCGGGGAGCTGTTTTTT. Its translation: CASSPSGRTGELFF. Based on the CDR3 plus reference TRBV7-9 and TRBJ2-2, the full variable domain is DTGVSQNPRHKITKRGQNVTFRCDPISEHNRLYWYRQTLGQGPEFLTYFQNEAQLEKSRLLSDRFSAERPKGSFSTLEIQRTEQGDSAMYLCASSPSGRTGELFFGEGSRLTVL.

In its sample, this clone was seen a few times. The chain is built from TRBV5-4 and TRBJ2-7; 12 bases agree with TRBD2. Germline CDR1 reads SGHNT; CDR2 reads YYREEE (reference sequence). V shed 4 bases and J 9 bases; nucleotides not matched to a gene: 14. CDR3 length: 16 residues. The CDR3: CASSTPTSGRTSSQYF. The DNA for the CDR3 is TGTGCCAGCAGCACGCCGACTAGCGGGAGAACTTCCTCGCAGTACTTC.

The chain employs TRBV18 and TRBJ2-1; a weak D match, TRBD1 (7 bases). V lost 3 bases to trimming and J lost 4 bases, with 13 bases between them. CDR3 size: 15 residues. The germline CDR1 and CDR2 sequences are KGHSH and LQKENI. In DNA form, the CDR3 reads TGTGCCAGCTCACCTCGGCAGGGGGGATACAATGAGCAGTTCTTC. Translation: CASSPRQGGYNEQFF.

The chain recombines TRBV30 with TRBJ2-7; D perhaps matches TRBD1 (6 bases). V was trimmed by 3 bases and J by 7 bases, leaving 13 bases between them. The germline gives CDR1 GTSNPN, CDR2 SVGIG (reference sequence). This CDR3 comprises 12 residues. The CDR3 protein is CAWRLEGEEQYF. The CDR3 nucleotides are TGTGCCTGGAGGCTCGAGGGGGAAGAGCAGTACTTC.

V is TRBV7-6 and J is TRBJ1-3; D gene ambiguous. The CDR3 runs to 15 residues. Germline V gives CDR1 SGHVS, CDR2 FNYEAQ. The V and J ends lost 2 bases and 3 bases respectively, with 11 bases between them. CDR3 nucleotides: TGTGCCAGCAGCTTATTCCCGTCGGTTGGAAACACCATATATTTT. Encoded protein: CASSLFPSVGNTIYF.